The T cell receptor (beta chain) described here comes from a study of OX40 agonist ivuxolimab in advanced cancers. Germline CDR1 MDHEN, CDR2 SYDVKM. V shed 5 bases and J 5 bases; nucleotides not matched to a gene: 6. The CDR3 has 14 amino acids. This table comes from immunoSEQ multiplex PCR, and its TCRdb copy is limited to in-frame clones, with some not included. The sample carries under 100,000 clones, about 80% recorded once. This specimen consisted of CD4+ or CD8+ T cells sorted from blood, obtained in a trial of the OX40 agonist ivuxolimab. The chain employs TRBV28 and TRBJ1-1; 9 positions agree with TRBD1. The receptor's source is an adult with an advanced solid tumor such as melanoma, head and neck, liver or kidney cancer. The CDR3 DNA sequence: TGTGCCAGCAGTCCGGGGACAGGGCGAACTGAAGCTTTCTTT. Its protein product is CASSPGTGRTEAFF. The whole variable domain, remainder taken from reference TRBV28 and TRBJ1-1, is DVKVTQSSRYLVKRTGEKVFLECVQDMDHENMFWYRQDPGLGLRLIYFSYDVKMKEKGDIPEGYSVSREKKERFSLILESASTNQTSMYLCASSPGTGRTEAFFGQGTRLTVV.